This T cell receptor beta chain was observed in a study of beta chain features in type 1 diabetes. This CDR3 spans 15 amino acids. The germline gives CDR1 SGHRS, CDR2 YFSETQ. The V gene end was trimmed by 1 base and the J gene end by 0 bases; junction bases not matched to a gene: 0. To note about this clone: The same CDR3 also results from other DNA sequences found in this sample.

Sequenced material consisted of expressed TCRB transcripts (all of the isolated RNA was reverse transcribed). Measured with immunoSEQ multiplex PCR; TCRdb has only the in-frame clones, and not every one. The data show under 950,000 clones, about 17% seen once. This TCR was sampled from a woman in her late teens or twenties in good health. Sequences were obtained from naive CD4+ T cells from blood. The rearrangement uses TRBV5-1 and TRBJ2-3; the match to TRBD2 covers 9 bases. The CDR3 reads CASSLTSGSTDTQYF. CDR3 nucleotide sequence: TGCGCCAGCAGCTTGACTAGCGGGAGCACAGATACGCAGTATTTT.